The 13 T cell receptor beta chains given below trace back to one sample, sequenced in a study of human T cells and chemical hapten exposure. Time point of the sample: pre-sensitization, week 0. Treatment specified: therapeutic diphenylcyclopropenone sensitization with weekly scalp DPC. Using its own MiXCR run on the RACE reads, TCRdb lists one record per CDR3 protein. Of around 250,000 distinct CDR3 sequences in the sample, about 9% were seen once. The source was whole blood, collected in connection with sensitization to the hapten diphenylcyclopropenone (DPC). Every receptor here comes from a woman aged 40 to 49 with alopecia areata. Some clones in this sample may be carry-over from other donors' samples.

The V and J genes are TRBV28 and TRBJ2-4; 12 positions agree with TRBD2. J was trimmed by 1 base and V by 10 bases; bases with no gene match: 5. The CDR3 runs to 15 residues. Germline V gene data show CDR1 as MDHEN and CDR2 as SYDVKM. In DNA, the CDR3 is TGTGCCACGCTAGCGGGAGGGCGGGCCAAAAACATTCAGTACTTC. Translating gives CATLAGGRAKNIQYF.

CDR3 coding DNA: TGTGCCAGCAGCTTAGCGGGAGGGCACACCTATAATTCACCCCTCCACTTT. It translates to CASSLAGGHTYNSPLHF. The chain combines TRBV7-9 with TRBJ1-6, with no clear D. Germline V gene lookup returns CDR1 SEHNR and CDR2 FQNEAQ (reference sequence). Trimming left V 0 bases short and J 2 bases short, with 11 bases between. This CDR3 comprises 17 residues.

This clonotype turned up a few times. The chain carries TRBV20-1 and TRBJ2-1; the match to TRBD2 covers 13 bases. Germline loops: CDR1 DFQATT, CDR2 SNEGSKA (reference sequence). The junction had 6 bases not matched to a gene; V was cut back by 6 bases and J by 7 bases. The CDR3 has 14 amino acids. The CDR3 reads CSAQLAGGPNEQFF. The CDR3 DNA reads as TGCAGTGCGCAACTAGCGGGAGGGCCGAATGAGCAGTTCTTC.

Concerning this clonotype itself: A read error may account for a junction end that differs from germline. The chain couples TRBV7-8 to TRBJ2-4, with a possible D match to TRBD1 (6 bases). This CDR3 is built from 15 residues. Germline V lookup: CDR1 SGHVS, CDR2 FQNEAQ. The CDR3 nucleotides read TGTGCCCGCAGCCAAAGGGGGATAGCCAAAAACATTCAGTACTTC. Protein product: CARSQRGIAKNIQYF.

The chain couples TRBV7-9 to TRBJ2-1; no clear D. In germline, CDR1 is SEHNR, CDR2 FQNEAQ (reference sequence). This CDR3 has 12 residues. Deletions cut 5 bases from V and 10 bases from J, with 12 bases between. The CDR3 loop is CASSTLPDEQFF. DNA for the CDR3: TGTGCCAGCAGCACTCTTCCGGACGAGCAGTTCTTC.

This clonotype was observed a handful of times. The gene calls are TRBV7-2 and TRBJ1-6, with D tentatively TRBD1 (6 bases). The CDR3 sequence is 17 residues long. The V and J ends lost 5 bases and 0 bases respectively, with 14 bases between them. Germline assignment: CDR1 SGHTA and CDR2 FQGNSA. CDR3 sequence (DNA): TGTGCCAGCAGCCCATCAACAGGGACCTCCTATAATTCACCCCTCCACTTT. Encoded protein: CASSPSTGTSYNSPLHF. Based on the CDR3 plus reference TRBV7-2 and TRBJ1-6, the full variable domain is GAGVSQSPSNKVTEKGKDVELRCDPISGHTALYWYRQSLGQGLEFLIYFQGNSAPDKSGLPSDRFSAERTGGSVSTLTIQRTQQEDSAVYLCASSPSTGTSYNSPLHFGNGTRLTVT.

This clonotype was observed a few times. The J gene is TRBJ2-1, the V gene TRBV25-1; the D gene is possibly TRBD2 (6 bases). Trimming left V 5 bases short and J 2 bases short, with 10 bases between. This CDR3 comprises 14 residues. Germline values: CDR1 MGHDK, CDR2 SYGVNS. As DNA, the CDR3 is TGTGCCAGCAGTCGGGGGAGAACCTACAATGAGCAGTTCTTC. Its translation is CASSRGRTYNEQFF.

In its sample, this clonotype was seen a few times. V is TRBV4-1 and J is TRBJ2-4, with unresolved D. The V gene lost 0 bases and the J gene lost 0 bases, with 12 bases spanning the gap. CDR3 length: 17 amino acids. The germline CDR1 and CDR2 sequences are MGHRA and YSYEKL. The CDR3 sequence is CASSQELDWLAKNIQYF. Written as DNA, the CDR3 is TGCGCCAGCAGCCAAGAGCTAGACTGGCTAGCCAAAAACATTCAGTACTTC.

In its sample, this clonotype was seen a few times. The CDR3 DNA is TGCGCCAGCAGCCAAGATACCAGGGGACGGACCGGGGAGCTGTTTTTT. Protein: CASSQDTRGRTGELFF. The V gene is TRBV4-3, the J gene TRBJ2-2, with TRBD1 as a possible D gene (6 bases). Germline V CDR1 and CDR2: LGHNA, YSLEER. The CDR3 has 16 amino acids. V lost 0 bases to trimming and J lost 5 bases, with 13 bases between them.

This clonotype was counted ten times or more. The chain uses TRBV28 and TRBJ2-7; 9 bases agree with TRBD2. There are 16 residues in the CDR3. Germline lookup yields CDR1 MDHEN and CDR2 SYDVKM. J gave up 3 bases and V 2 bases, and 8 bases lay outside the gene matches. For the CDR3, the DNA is TGTGCCAGCAGTTTACCGGCTAGCGGGACTCTCTACGAGCAGTACTTC. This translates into CASSLPASGTLYEQYF.

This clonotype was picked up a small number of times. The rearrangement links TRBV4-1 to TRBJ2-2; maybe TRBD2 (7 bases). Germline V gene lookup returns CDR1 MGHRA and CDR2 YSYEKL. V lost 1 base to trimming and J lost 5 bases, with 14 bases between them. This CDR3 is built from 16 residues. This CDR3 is CASSQGGLAVTGELFF. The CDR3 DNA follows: TGCGCCAGCAGCCAAGGGGGGCTAGCGGTTACCGGGGAGCTGTTTTTT.

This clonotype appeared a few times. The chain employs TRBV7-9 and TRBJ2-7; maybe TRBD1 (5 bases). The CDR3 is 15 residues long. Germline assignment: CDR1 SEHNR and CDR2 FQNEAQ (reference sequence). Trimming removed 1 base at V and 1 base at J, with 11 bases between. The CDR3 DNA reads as TGTGCCAGCAGCTTAGATAGGCAGGGTTCCTACGAGCAGTACTTC. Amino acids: CASSLDRQGSYEQYF.

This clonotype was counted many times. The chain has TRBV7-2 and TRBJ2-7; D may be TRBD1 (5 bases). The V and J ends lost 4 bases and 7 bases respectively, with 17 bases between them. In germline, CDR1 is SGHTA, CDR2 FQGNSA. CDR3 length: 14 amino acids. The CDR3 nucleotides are TGTGCCAGCAGCTCGACAGACGCTACCCTAGAGCAGTACTTC. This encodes CASSSTDATLEQYF.